The entry below describes one T cell receptor (beta chain). The target antigen is unknown. The data belong to a study of shared clonotypes between healthy human individuals. Points from the study as a whole: Tissues were not sampled, only blood, and their repertoires likely differ.

Donors comprised healthy HIV-negative adults lacking recent acute infections or vaccinations. Investigators divided CD4+ cells into CD45RA+ naive and CD45RA-negative memory subsets. Clones were sequenced by immunoSEQ multiplex PCR, and TCRdb holds only the in-frame ones, with some missing. The table has 2.3 million or so clones, approximately 95% seen once. The specimen was naive CD4+ T cells from PBMCs. The subset was: CD45RA+ positively selected. The origin of this receptor is a man younger than 35 in good health. Some clones in this sample may be carry-over from other donors' samples.

CDR3 sequence reads: CASSLDGGSQPQHF. In DNA form, the CDR3 reads TGTGCCAGCAGCTTAGATGGGGGCTCTCAGCCCCAGCATTTT. The V gene is TRBV7-2, the J gene TRBJ1-5; D is possibly TRBD1 (6 bases). Trimming removed 1 base from V and 6 bases from J, with 10 bases in between. This CDR3 has 14 residues. Germline V gives CDR1 SGHTA, CDR2 FQGNSA.